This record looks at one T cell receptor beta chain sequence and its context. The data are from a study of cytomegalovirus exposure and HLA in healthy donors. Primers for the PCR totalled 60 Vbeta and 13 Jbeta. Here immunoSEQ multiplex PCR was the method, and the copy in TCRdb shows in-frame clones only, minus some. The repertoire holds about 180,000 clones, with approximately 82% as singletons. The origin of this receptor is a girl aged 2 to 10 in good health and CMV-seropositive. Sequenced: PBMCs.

The CDR3 region has the DNA TGTGCCAGCAGCCCCACGGGGGATGGAAACTATGGCTACACCTTC. Its translation is CASSPTGDGNYGYTF. V usage is TRBV7-2 and J usage is TRBJ1-2; tentatively, D is TRBD1 (5 bases). CDR3 length: 15 residues. Germline V gene sequence: CDR1 SGHTA, CDR2 FQGNSA. Trimming took 5 bases from V and 2 from J, leaving 15 bases between them.